Following are 8 T cell receptor beta chains from one sample sequenced in a study of blood T cells in healthy people across ages. Combining a sample-barcoded 5' primer with a J-beta primer mix, a second PCR ran for 7 to 11 cycles. TCRdb re-analysed the 5' RACE reads in MiXCR, keeping a single row per CDR3 protein. The sample lists 900,000 to 950,000 distinct CDR3 sequences; around 29% were seen once. These records were also assigned to another study, of T cells of mothers and their children.

Material: blood. The origin of the receptors is a woman between 40 and 50 years old in good health.

This clonotype showed up many times. The chain carries TRBV11-2 and TRBJ2-4, with TRBD2 as a possible D gene (5 bases). Germline loops: CDR1 SGHAT, CDR2 FQNNGV. This CDR3 is built from 13 residues. V lost 1 base and J lost 4, with 5 bases in between. The CDR3 reads CASSLGLKNIQYF. The CDR3 coding sequence is TGTGCCAGCAGCTTAGGACTAAAAAACATTCAGTACTTC.

The chain links TRBV7-3 to TRBJ1-4; TRBD1 matches 7 bases. Germline lookup yields CDR1 SGHTA and CDR2 FQGTGA. J was trimmed by 4 bases and V by 5 bases; bases with no gene match: 7. The CDR3 loop spans 15 amino acids. CDR3 amino acids: CASSRGQTDNEKLFF. The CDR3 nucleotides read TGTGCCAGCAGCCGGGGACAGACAGATAATGAAAAACTGTTTTTT.

V usage is TRBV5-1 and J usage is TRBJ2-5; D is perhaps TRBD2 (6 bases). The J call may be mistaken, given a closer DNA end match to TRBJ2-7. This CDR3 has 11 amino acids. Germline V lookup: CDR1 SGHRS, CDR2 YFSETQ. The CDR3 coding sequence is TGCGCCAGCAGCCGGGGGTGCGAGCAGTACTTC. Translation: CASSRGCEQYF.

The chain uses TRBV12-3 or TRBV12-4 and TRBJ1-5; a weak D match, TRBD1 (5 bases). This CDR3 is 17 amino acids long. Trimming removed 3 bases from V and 4 bases from J, with 19 bases in between. DNA of the CDR3: TGTGCCAGCAGTTTTCGGCAGTTGTTAGGGGTTAATCAGCCCCAGCATTTT. As protein: CASSFRQLLGVNQPQHF.

This clonotype was seen repeatedly, ten times or more. An end of the junction does not agree with germline; a read error may underlie this. The chain combines TRBV29-1 with TRBJ2-1, with 7 nucleotides matching TRBD1. The CDR3 is made up of 15 amino acids. Per the germline V gene, CDR1 is SQVTM and CDR2 is ANQGSEA. CDR3 DNA sequence: TGCAGCGCGCCATCCGGGACAGAGACCTACAGTGAGCAGTTCTTC. Its translation: CSAPSGTETYSEQFF.

This clonotype was found a few times. The V gene is TRBV20-1, the J gene TRBJ2-3; D is ambiguous. CDR3 length: 19 residues. V shed 3 bases and J shed 3 bases, with 28 bases lying between them. In germline, CDR1 is DFQATT, CDR2 SNEGSKA (reference sequence). DNA for the CDR3: TGCAGTGCTAGGGGGTCGGCTAACTCCTTCCGACGGTCGACAGATACGCAGTATTTT. Its translation is CSARGSANSFRRSTDTQYF.

The table lists this clonotype with a few counts. The chain couples TRBV7-8 to TRBJ2-1; TRBD1 matches at 10 bases. CDR1 is SGHVS and CDR2 is FQNEAQ in the germline V gene. V lost 5 bases, J lost 7 bases, and 14 bases stayed unmatched. The CDR3 is 17 amino acids. CDR3 loop: CASSHGPGTGVGNEQFF. The CDR3 bases are TGTGCCAGCAGCCACGGCCCCGGGACAGGGGTCGGAAATGAGCAGTTCTTC.

This clonotype showed up just a few times. The chain joins TRBV6-1 to TRBJ1-5; TRBD1 is a possible D gene (5 bases). CDR1 MNHNS and CDR2 SASEGT come from the germline V gene. V was clipped by 6 bases and J by 3 bases, with 24 bases between them. The CDR3 covers 18 residues. The CDR3 loop is CASSPSGVVRRDNQPQHF. Here the CDR3 DNA reads TGTGCCAGCAGCCCCTCGGGGGTCGTCCGTCGGGACAATCAGCCCCAGCATTTT.